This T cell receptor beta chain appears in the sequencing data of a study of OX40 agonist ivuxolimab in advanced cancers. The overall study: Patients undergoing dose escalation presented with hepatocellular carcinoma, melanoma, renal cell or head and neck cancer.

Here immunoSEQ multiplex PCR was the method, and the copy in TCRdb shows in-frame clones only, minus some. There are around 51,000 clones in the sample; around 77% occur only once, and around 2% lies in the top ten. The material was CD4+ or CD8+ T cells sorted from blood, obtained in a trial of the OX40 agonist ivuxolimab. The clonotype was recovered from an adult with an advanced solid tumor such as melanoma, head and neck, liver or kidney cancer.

CDR3 loop: CASSPVGGAGANVLTF. Here the CDR3 DNA reads TGTGCCAGCAGCCCAGTGGGAGGGGCTGGGGCCAACGTCCTGACTTTC. The V call is TRBV6-6, the J call TRBJ2-6; TRBD2 agrees at 7 bases. Germline trimming cut 6 bases from V and 2 bases from J; bases unmatched to any gene: 7. CDR3 length: 16 residues. Per the germline V gene, CDR1 is MNHNY and CDR2 is SVGAGI (reference sequence).